The 5 T cell receptor beta chains given below trace back to one sample, sequenced in a study of OX40 agonist ivuxolimab in advanced cancers. TCRdb's table, derived via immunoSEQ multiplex PCR, lists solely in-frame clones and lacks some. Here the sample spans fewer than 12,000 clones, around 79% being singletons. The material sequenced was CD4+ or CD8+ T cells sorted from blood, taken in a trial of the OX40 agonist ivuxolimab. The receptors come from an adult with an advanced solid tumor such as melanoma, head and neck, liver or kidney cancer.

V gene TRBV25-1 combines with J gene TRBJ2-7; D remains unclear. The length of the CDR3 is 15 residues. Trimming took 3 bases from V and 0 from J, leaving 12 bases between them. The germline V gene has CDR1 MGHDK and CDR2 SYGVNS. CDR3 coding DNA: TGTGCCAGCAGTGAGAGTAGGGCGGACTCCTACGAGCAGTACTTC. As protein: CASSESRADSYEQYF.

This clone was recorded only once. The V gene is TRBV7-8, the J gene TRBJ2-7; no firm D call. V was cut by 1 base and J by 0 bases, with 7 bases left in between. The CDR3 is 14 amino acids. CDR1 is SGHVS, CDR2 FQNEAQ, per germline. The CDR3 region is CASSLETSSYEQYF. The CDR3 DNA reads as TGTGCCAGCAGCTTAGAAACCAGCTCCTACGAGCAGTACTTC. Full variable domain (outside the CDR3, taken from reference TRBV7-8 and TRBJ2-7): GAGVSQSPRYKVAKRGQDVALRCDPISGHVSLFWYQQALGQGPEFLTYFQNEAQLDKSGLPSDRFFAERPEGSVSTLKIQRTQQEDSAVYLCASSLETSSYEQYFGPGTRLTVT.

This sequence joins TRBV11-1 and TRBJ2-1; 8 bases map to TRBD2. This CDR3 has 15 residues. The V and J ends lost 5 bases and 4 bases, in that order; junction bases with no gene match: 7. Germline values: CDR1 SGHAT, CDR2 FQDESV (reference sequence). The CDR3 DNA reads TGTGCCAGCAGCCCAGGAGCGGGGGAATACAATGAGCAGTTCTTC. It codes for CASSPGAGEYNEQFF.

The chain couples TRBV5-1 to TRBJ2-1, with 8 positions matching TRBD2. V lost 5 bases to trimming and J lost 3 bases; unmatched junction nucleotides: 7. From germline, CDR1 is SGHRS and CDR2 YFSETQ. The CDR3 runs to 15 residues. In DNA form, the CDR3 reads TGCGCCAGCAGTGATACTAGCGGAATCTACAATGAGCAGTTCTTC. This translates into CASSDTSGIYNEQFF.

The rearrangement uses TRBV7-7 and TRBJ2-1, with a possible D match to TRBD1 (6 bases). This CDR3 contains 15 residues. Per germline, CDR1 SSHAT and CDR2 FNYEAQ (reference sequence). V lost 4 bases and J lost 0, with 10 bases in between. Here the CDR3 DNA reads TGTGCCAGCAGCTACGACAGGAGCTCCTACAATGAGCAGTTCTTC. Amino acid sequence: CASSYDRSSYNEQFF.